The present T cell receptor beta chain was sequenced within a study of cytomegalovirus exposure and HLA in healthy donors. In this sample, this clone turned up a few times. The CDR3 spans 15 residues. Germline V lookup: CDR1 GTSNPN, CDR2 SVGIG (reference sequence). Trimming shortened V by 2 bases and J by 2 bases, and 13 bases separated the two germline ends. Primers included in the PCR were 60 Vbeta and 13 Jbeta primers. Produced via immunoSEQ multiplex PCR; TCRdb's table is partial and in-frame only. The sample carries 150,000 to 200,000 clones, roughly 72% recorded once. Input material: PBMCs. The rearrangement uses TRBV30 and TRBJ1-5; D is uncertain. The sequence was collected from a woman aged 30 to 39 in good health and CMV-seropositive. The CDR3 nucleotides read TGTGCCTGGAGTATATCCGGCAGGCGCAATCAGCCCCAGCATTTT. It specifies CAWSISGRRNQPQHF.